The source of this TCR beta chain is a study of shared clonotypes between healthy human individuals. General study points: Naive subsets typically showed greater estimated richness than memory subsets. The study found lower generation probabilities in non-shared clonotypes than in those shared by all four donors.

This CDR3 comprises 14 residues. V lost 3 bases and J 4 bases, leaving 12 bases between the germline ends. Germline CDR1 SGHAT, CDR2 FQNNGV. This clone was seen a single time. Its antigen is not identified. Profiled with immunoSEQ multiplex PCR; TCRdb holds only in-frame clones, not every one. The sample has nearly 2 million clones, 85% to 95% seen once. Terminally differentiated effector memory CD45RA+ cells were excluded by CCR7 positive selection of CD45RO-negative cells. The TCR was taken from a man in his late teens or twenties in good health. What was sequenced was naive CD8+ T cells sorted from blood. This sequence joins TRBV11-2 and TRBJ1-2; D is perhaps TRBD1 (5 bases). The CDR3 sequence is CASSLIEGSYGYTF. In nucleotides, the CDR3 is TGTGCCAGCAGCTTGATCGAGGGGTCCTATGGCTACACCTTC.